Following are 23 T cell receptor beta chains from one sample sequenced in a study of response to subunit inactivated influenza vaccine. TCRdb redid the calling of the RT-PCR reads with MiXCR, one entry per CDR3 protein. The sample contains roughly 700,000 distinct CDR3 sequences, roughly 13% of which appear only once. Here the sequenced sample was PBMCs from blood, taken 14 to 15 days before vaccination. These receptors were collected from a middle-aged man who received an inactivated influenza vaccine.

The rearrangement links TRBV27 to TRBJ2-4; D is unclear. The germline V gene encodes CDR1 MNHEY and CDR2 SMNVEV (reference sequence). The CDR3 is 17 amino acids. V was pared by 6 bases and J by 3 bases, with 21 bases between. CDR3 bases: TGTGCCAGCAGCCAGTATAGAGCTTCTTACGGCAAAAACATTCAGTACTTC. The encoded protein is CASSQYRASYGKNIQYF.

The chain recombines TRBV30 with TRBJ2-3; TRBD2 matches at 8 bases. The CDR3 totals 15 residues. Germline V gene data show CDR1 as GTSNPN and CDR2 as SVGIG (reference sequence). V dropped 2 bases and J dropped 0; count of bases not matched to a gene: 4. The CDR3 loop is CAWSFGLASTDTQYF. The CDR3 coding sequence is TGTGCCTGGAGTTTCGGACTAGCTAGCACAGATACGCAGTATTTT.

The V call is TRBV7-9, the J call TRBJ1-2; tentatively, D is TRBD1 (5 bases). This CDR3 is 15 amino acids long. The V gene lost 4 bases and the J gene lost 4 bases, with 16 bases spanning the gap. Germline V CDR1 and CDR2: SEHNR, FQNEAQ (reference sequence). CDR3 nucleotide sequence: TGTGCCAGCAGCTCAACCCCGACAGCTGGCTATGGCTACACCTTC. The encoded protein is CASSSTPTAGYGYTF.

This sequence joins TRBV20-1 and TRBJ2-7; D possibly uses TRBD1 or TRBD2 (5 bases each). This CDR3 spans 12 amino acids. V was cut by 1 base and J by 3 bases, with 7 bases left in between. Looked up from germline, CDR1 is DFQATT and CDR2 is SNEGSKA (reference sequence). CDR3 region: CSARGDLYEQYF. The CDR3 DNA is TGCAGTGCTAGAGGGGACCTCTACGAGCAGTACTTC.

This chain joins TRBV10-3 and TRBJ2-7; no clear D. The germline V and J ends were trimmed by 7 bases and 0 bases, with 10 bases remaining between them. Germline CDR1 is ENHRY and CDR2 is SYGVKD. This CDR3 has 13 residues. CDR3: CAITPGSSYEQYF. The CDR3 DNA is TGTGCCATCACCCCCGGCAGCTCCTACGAGCAGTACTTC.

This clonotype was picked up many times. The V and J genes are TRBV4-3 and TRBJ1-2; D might be TRBD1 (6 bases). V was pared by 0 bases and J by 4 bases, with 12 bases between. Germline V lookup: CDR1 LGHNA, CDR2 YSLEER. The CDR3 contains 15 residues. CDR3 nucleotides: TGCGCCAGCAGCCAAGAGGTTGGCAGGGGCTATGGCTACACCTTC. Protein product: CASSQEVGRGYGYTF.

This chain links TRBV5-1 with TRBJ2-1; tentative D call: TRBD1 (6 bases). Germline V lookup: CDR1 SGHRS, CDR2 YFSETQ. The CDR3 is 11 amino acids. Trimming took 2 bases from V and 10 from J, leaving 7 bases between them. CDR3: CASSFDREQFF. The CDR3 DNA reads TGCGCCAGCAGCTTTGACAGGGAGCAGTTCTTC. Supplemented by reference TRBV5-1 and TRBJ2-1, the full variable domain reads KAGVTQTPRYLIKTRGQQVTLSCSPISGHRSVSWYQQTPGQGLQFLFEYFSETQRNKGNFPGRFSGRQFSNSRSEMNVSTLELGDSALYLCASSFDREQFFGPGTRLTVL.

V and J are TRBV18 and TRBJ2-3; 8 bases map to TRBD2. In germline, CDR1 is KGHSH, CDR2 LQKENI. This CDR3 has 16 residues. V shed 5 bases and J 0 bases; nucleotides not matched to a gene: 7. The CDR3 spells CASSTLAGSSTDTQYF. DNA for the CDR3: TGTGCCAGCTCAACCTTAGCGGGATCAAGCACAGATACGCAGTATTTT.

In regard to this clonotype: A junction end diverges from the germline sequence, so it may reflect a read error. V is TRBV20-1 and J is TRBJ1-1; the D gene is possibly TRBD1 (5 bases). The CDR3 runs to 13 residues. Germline V gene data show CDR1 as DFQATT and CDR2 as SNEGSKA (reference sequence). In nucleotides, the CDR3 is TGCAGTGCTGGAGACAGCACGAACACTGAAGCTTTCTTT. Its protein product is CSAGDSTNTEAFF.

This clonotype came up a few times. This chain links TRBV3-1 with TRBJ1-4; 8 positions match TRBD1. The CDR3 length is 18 residues. Trimming at V came to 6 bases and at J to 8 bases, leaving 20 bases not matched to a gene. The germline CDR1 and CDR2 sequences are LGHDT and YNNKEL (reference sequence). The CDR3 DNA reads as TGTGCCAGCAGAATACCACGGACAGGGCGACGACGACCAGAAAAACTGTTTTTT. Its translation: CASRIPRTGRRRPEKLFF. Together with reference TRBV3-1 and TRBJ1-4, the CDR3 gives the full variable domain: DTAVSQTPKYLVTQMGNDKSIKCEQNLGHDTMYWYKQDSKKFLKIMFSYNNKELIINETVPNRFSPKSPDKAHLNLHINSLELGDSAVYFCASRIPRTGRRRPEKLFFGSGTQLSVL.

The rearrangement links TRBV9 to TRBJ2-7; D is unclear. Trimming stripped 0 bases from V and 6 bases from J, with 13 bases between. Germline V lookup: CDR1 SGDLS, CDR2 YYNGEE. The CDR3 consists of 14 residues. The DNA of the CDR3 is TGTGCCAGCAGCGTAGATCACTCCTCCAGCGAGCAGTACTTC. This gives the protein CASSVDHSSSEQYF.

This rearrangement joins TRBV18 to TRBJ2-1; D is uncertain. V dropped 3 bases and J dropped 0 bases, with 9 bases sitting between them. The CDR3 has 15 amino acids. CDR1 and CDR2 (germline): KGHSH, LQKENI. The CDR3 spells CASSPALSSYNEQFF. The CDR3 region has the DNA TGTGCCAGCTCACCGGCCCTGAGCTCCTACAATGAGCAGTTCTTC.

CDR3 nucleotide sequence: TGCGCCAGCAGCCAGCTGGGTGACCGGACCCAGTACTTC. This codes for CASSQLGDRTQYF. V is TRBV4-3 and J is TRBJ2-5; D uncertain. The germline CDR1 and CDR2 sequences are LGHNA and YSLEER. The CDR3 is 13 residues long. V lost 3 bases and J 7 bases, leaving 12 bases between the germline ends.

In this sample, this clonotype turned up a few times. The V call is TRBV18, the J call TRBJ2-3; no definite D call. The CDR3 has 13 amino acids. V dropped 2 bases and J dropped 5 bases, with 8 bases sitting between them. From germline, CDR1 is KGHSH and CDR2 LQKENI. This CDR3 is CASSPSTRDTQYF. CDR3 DNA: TGTGCCAGCTCACCATCAACTCGAGATACGCAGTATTTT. Together with reference TRBV18 and TRBJ2-3, the CDR3 gives the full variable domain: NAGVMQNPRHLVRRRGQEARLRCSPMKGHSHVYWYRQLPEEGLKFMVYLQKENIIDESGMPKERFSAEFPKEGPSILRIQQVVRGDSAAYFCASSPSTRDTQYFGPGTRLTVL.

V is TRBV28 and J is TRBJ1-3; D might be TRBD1 (6 bases). The CDR3 is 17 residues long. Trimming took 2 bases from V and 7 from J, leaving 21 bases between them. CDR1 is MDHEN, CDR2 SYDVKM, per germline. The CDR3 spells CASSLPGRGAIKNTIYF. The CDR3 DNA follows: TGTGCCAGCAGTTTACCTGGGCGGGGGGCGATCAAGAACACCATATATTTT.

This rearrangement joins TRBV6-1 to TRBJ2-7, with D maybe TRBD1 (6 bases). V lost 7 bases and J 3 bases, leaving 16 bases between the germline ends. CDR1 MNHNS and CDR2 SASEGT come from the germline V gene. This CDR3 comprises 14 residues. The CDR3 protein is CASTGHQGGYEQYF. CDR3 sequence (DNA): TGTGCCAGCACAGGACACCAAGGGGGCTACGAGCAGTACTTC.

The V gene is TRBV12-3 or TRBV12-4, the J gene TRBJ2-7; tentatively, D is TRBD1 (6 bases). The CDR3 has 15 residues. Trimming stripped 4 bases from V and 7 bases from J, with 20 bases between. The CDR3 sequence: CASSSLLGVQGEQYF. As DNA, the CDR3 is TGTGCCAGCAGTTCACTACTAGGTGTGCAGGGGGAGCAGTACTTC.

The CDR3 sequence is CASSYPRLADEQYF. The CDR3 DNA reads as TGTGCCAGCAGTTACCCCAGACTAGCCGATGAGCAGTACTTC. The chain is built from TRBV28 and TRBJ2-7; TRBD2 agrees at 7 bases. V was pared by 4 bases and J by 7 bases, with 10 bases of the junction left unmatched. The CDR3 spans 14 residues. Germline-derived CDR1 and CDR2 are MDHEN and SYDVKM.

This clonotype appeared a few times. This chain connects TRBV14 to TRBJ2-7; a possible D gene is TRBD2 (5 bases). The ends were cut back, 1 base at V and 0 bases at J, with 16 bases in the middle. The CDR3 consists of 17 residues. The germline V gene encodes CDR1 SGHDN and CDR2 FVKESK. In DNA form, the CDR3 reads TGTGCCAGCAGCCAAGGGCCGGGGTACCCCAGCTCCTACGAGCAGTACTTC. It encodes CASSQGPGYPSSYEQYF.

This clonotype was recorded many times. The chain employs TRBV11-2 and TRBJ1-2; no firm D call. Trimming pared 5 bases from V and 8 bases from J, leaving 9 bases between. This CDR3 is built from 11 residues. Germline values: CDR1 SGHAT, CDR2 FQNNGV. The CDR3, as DNA: TGTGCCAGCAGCCCTGGGGTGGGCTACACCTTC. This encodes CASSPGVGYTF. The full variable domain, its missing parts supplied by reference TRBV11-2 and TRBJ1-2, is EAGVAQSPRYKIIEKRQSVAFWCNPISGHATLYWYQQILGQGPKLLIQFQNNGVVDDSQLPKDRFSAERLKGVDSTLKIQPAKLEDSAVYLCASSPGVGYTFGSGTRLTVV.

CDR3 sequence (DNA): TGTGCCTGGAGTCGACAGGGTGGGTTTAATGAGCAGTTCTTC. Translated, it gives CAWSRQGGFNEQFF. The V and J genes are TRBV30 and TRBJ2-1; 7 nucleotides line up with TRBD1. This CDR3 has 14 residues. From germline, CDR1 is GTSNPN and CDR2 SVGIG (reference sequence). Trimming cost V 2 bases and J 7 bases; bases outside gene matches: 8.

The rearrangement links TRBV15 to TRBJ2-3; no clear D gene. V lost 6 bases and J lost 4, with 14 bases in between. Looked up from germline, CDR1 is LNHNV and CDR2 is YYDKDF (reference sequence). This CDR3 is 14 amino acids long. The DNA for the CDR3 is TGTGCCACCAGGCAGGTTGGGGTGGCAGATACGCAGTATTTT. Its protein product is CATRQVGVADTQYF.

The chain has TRBV14 and TRBJ2-1, with 7 positions matching TRBD2. V lost 2 bases and J lost 7; bases outside the gene matches: 8. The CDR3 sequence is 15 residues long. Germline V gene data show CDR1 as SGHDN and CDR2 as FVKESK. This CDR3 reads CASSQRDRLANEQFF. CDR3 sequence (DNA): TGTGCCAGCAGCCAACGCGACAGACTAGCAAATGAGCAGTTCTTC.